This TCR beta chain was sequenced for a study of untreated major depressive disorder. The protocol was immunoSEQ multiplex PCR, while the TCRdb copy is restricted to in-frame clones and leaves out a portion. Among about 15,000 clones listed, around 90% were seen once. Major depressive disorder by DSM-IV, Hamilton depression score of at least 18. Patients had taken no psychiatric medication, including antidepressants, for at least 8 weeks before enrollment. Comment on this clone: Its antigen is still unknown.

Germline V CDR1 and CDR2: MNHNS, SASEGT. Trimming at V came to 1 base and at J to 4 bases, leaving 0 bases not matched to a gene. The CDR3 length is 16 residues. Findings and limits, study-wide: Compared with controls, depressed patients showed more TRBV05-01 (Vbeta 5.1) usage in CD4+ T cells.

The V and J genes are TRBV6-1 and TRBJ2-1, with 14 bases fitting TRBD2. This TCR came from a man younger than 40 with major depressive disorder. The sample was CD4+ T cells from PBMCs. The CDR3 is CASSEGTSGGYNEQFF. CDR3 in DNA: TGTGCCAGCAGTGAAGGGACTAGCGGGGGGTACAATGAGCAGTTCTTC.